The 26 T cell receptor beta chains below come from one sample, sequenced in a study of beta chain features in type 1 diabetes. What these receptors recognize is not known. Reverse transcription of all isolated RNA meant that expressed TCRB transcripts were sequenced. TCRdb keeps only in-frame clones here, not all; method: immunoSEQ multiplex PCR. The table records approximately 240,000 clones, 16% of them present only once. General study points: Across all four CD4+ subsets, people with type 1 diabetes showed modestly shorter TCRB CDR3s.

Input material: naive CD4+ T cells from blood. These receptor sequences come from a man younger than 45 with type 1 diabetes.

The J gene is TRBJ2-3, the V gene TRBV5-1, with D possibly being TRBD1 (6 bases). CDR1 is SGHRS and CDR2 is YFSETQ in the germline V gene. V lost 6 bases to trimming and J lost 1 base, with 12 bases between them. The CDR3 extends over 14 amino acids. The CDR3 loop is CASKSQGGTDTQYF. The CDR3 nucleotides read TGCGCCAGCAAGTCACAGGGTGGCACAGATACGCAGTATTTT.

The table lists this clone with a few counts. The chain has TRBV27 and TRBJ2-1; perhaps TRBD2 as D (6 bases). This CDR3 is 16 amino acids long. Germline loops: CDR1 MNHEY, CDR2 SMNVEV (reference sequence). V was cut by 4 bases and J by 7 bases, with 20 bases left in between. The CDR3 reads CASSSPTRSRGNEQFF. In DNA form, the CDR3 reads TGTGCCAGCAGTTCACCGACTAGATCAAGAGGTAATGAGCAGTTCTTC.

This clone was seen only a few times. The chain is built from TRBV28 and TRBJ2-7; D perhaps matches TRBD2 (6 bases). This CDR3 contains 13 residues. V was shortened by 6 bases and J by 2 bases, with 11 bases between the two germline ends. Germline V gives CDR1 MDHEN, CDR2 SYDVKM. The CDR3 spells CASRSGGAYEQYF. CDR3 bases: TGTGCCAGCAGATCAGGAGGGGCCTACGAGCAGTACTTC.

In this sample, this clone turned up a few times. The V gene is TRBV29-1, the J gene TRBJ2-3, with a possible D match to TRBD1 (5 bases). Germline V CDR1 and CDR2: SQVTM, ANQGSEA. This CDR3 is built from 12 residues. Deletions cut 7 bases from V and 0 bases from J, with 8 bases between. The CDR3 loop reads CSAQESTDTQYF. CDR3 DNA sequence: TGCAGCGCACAGGAAAGCACAGATACGCAGTATTTT.

This clone was seen a handful of times. The chain has TRBV7-8 and TRBJ2-3; 10 bases fit TRBD2. The CDR3 consists of 16 residues. Trimming cost V 5 bases and J 3 bases; bases outside gene matches: 8. Germline CDR1 and CDR2: SGHVS and FQNEAQ. The CDR3 loop reads CASSLRSSGRTDTQYF. CDR3 DNA sequence: TGTGCCAGCAGCCTGCGGAGTAGCGGGAGGACAGATACGCAGTATTTT.

The chain combines TRBV29-1 with TRBJ2-3; the D gene is possibly TRBD1 (5 bases). V was shortened by 5 bases and J by 3 bases, with 12 bases between the two germline ends. Germline V gives CDR1 SQVTM, CDR2 ANQGSEA. The CDR3 is 13 residues long. The CDR3 sequence: CSVKGVVTDTQYF. Here the CDR3 DNA reads TGCAGCGTTAAAGGGGTGGTAACAGATACGCAGTATTTT.

A few counts support this clone. The J gene is TRBJ2-3, the V gene TRBV5-1; TRBD2 matches at 14 bases. Losses at the gene ends were 3 bases for V and 5 bases for J; bases not matched to a gene: 2. Germline lookup yields CDR1 SGHRS and CDR2 YFSETQ. The CDR3 extends over 15 amino acids. Here the CDR3 reads CASSYGTSGRDTQYF. The CDR3 DNA is TGCGCCAGCAGCTACGGGACTAGCGGGAGAGATACGCAGTATTTT.

This clone was seen a handful of times. The chain links TRBV4-3 to TRBJ2-1; D gene unclear. Per the germline V gene, CDR1 is LGHNA and CDR2 is YSLEER. The ends were cut back, 2 bases at V and 6 bases at J, with 8 bases in the middle. The CDR3 contains 13 residues. Here the CDR3 reads CASSQITGNEQFF. DNA of the CDR3: TGCGCCAGCAGCCAAATCACTGGCAATGAGCAGTTCTTC.

This clone was recorded a few times. The V gene is TRBV5-1, the J gene TRBJ2-1; D gene unclear. Germline values: CDR1 SGHRS, CDR2 YFSETQ. The CDR3 length is 11 residues. V lost 3 bases, J lost 6 bases, and 4 bases lay in between. The chain's CDR3 is CASSSSNEQFF. CDR3 in DNA: TGCGCCAGCAGCTCGTCCAATGAGCAGTTCTTC.

The chain carries TRBV6-6 and TRBJ2-3, with 9 bases identical to TRBD1. This CDR3 contains 15 residues. Germline lookup yields CDR1 MNHNY and CDR2 SVGAGI (reference sequence). Losses at the gene ends were 2 bases for V and 3 bases for J; bases not matched to a gene: 3. CDR3 nucleotide sequence: TGTGCCAGCAGTTACGGACAGGGGAGGACAGATACGCAGTATTTT. Translation gives CASSYGQGRTDTQYF.

This clone showed up just a few times. DNA for the CDR3: TGTGCCAGCAGAGGCGCCGAGGGGGCATACAATGAGCAGTTCTTC. Translated: CASRGAEGAYNEQFF. The chain couples TRBV25-1 to TRBJ2-1, with 7 bases matching TRBD1. Germline CDR1 MGHDK, CDR2 SYGVNS. The CDR3 is 15 amino acids. Trimming at V came to 6 bases and at J to 4 bases, leaving 9 bases not matched to a gene.

This clone turned up a few times. This rearrangement joins TRBV30 to TRBJ2-1; D possibly corresponds to TRBD1 (6 bases). The CDR3 is 13 amino acids. With 0 bases removed from V and 10 bases from J, the gap between germline ends came to 13 bases. Looked up from germline, CDR1 is GTSNPN and CDR2 is SVGIG (reference sequence). CDR3 region: CAWSVQGTREQFF. The DNA for the CDR3 is TGTGCCTGGAGTGTTCAAGGGACAAGAGAGCAGTTCTTC.

The rearrangement joins TRBV7-9 to TRBJ2-7; D remains ambiguous. The germline CDR1 and CDR2 sequences are SEHNR and FQNEAQ (reference sequence). Trimming took 6 bases from V and 7 from J, leaving 1 base between them. CDR3 length: 8 residues. The CDR3 spells CASREQYF. CDR3 nucleotide sequence: TGTGCCAGCAGAGAGCAGTACTTC.

The chain couples TRBV7-2 to TRBJ1-2; no reliable D call. CDR1 is SGHTA and CDR2 is FQGNSA in the germline V gene. This CDR3 spans 14 amino acids. V was clipped by 4 bases and J by 3 bases, with 12 bases between them. The CDR3, as DNA: TGTGCCAGCAGCTCTGGACCTGGGGACTATGGCTACACCTTC. Translation: CASSSGPGDYGYTF.

This chain links TRBV4-3 with TRBJ2-4; D gene uncertain. The germline V and J ends were trimmed by 0 bases and 1 base, with 7 bases remaining between them. The germline gives CDR1 LGHNA, CDR2 YSLEER. The CDR3 has 15 amino acids. For the CDR3, the DNA is TGCGCCAGCAGCCAAGATTATCTGGCCAAAAACATTCAGTACTTC. Translating gives CASSQDYLAKNIQYF.

The chain couples TRBV29-1 to TRBJ1-1; TRBD1 might be the D (6 bases). CDR1 SQVTM and CDR2 ANQGSEA come from the germline V gene. CDR3 length: 11 residues. The germline V and J ends were trimmed by 6 bases and 5 bases, with 10 bases remaining between them. The CDR3 loop reads CSVQGRTEAFF. The CDR3 DNA sequence: TGCAGCGTACAGGGAAGGACTGAAGCTTTCTTT.

This rearrangement joins TRBV11-2 to TRBJ2-1; D is unclear. Germline assignment: CDR1 SGHAT and CDR2 FQNNGV. This CDR3 spans 15 amino acids. V lost 2 bases to trimming and J lost 0 bases, with 8 bases between them. The CDR3 bases are TGTGCCAGCAGCTTAACGGATTCCTCCTACAATGAGCAGTTCTTC. Protein: CASSLTDSSYNEQFF.

This clone was observed a handful of times. The chain uses TRBV5-6 and TRBJ1-2; TRBD1 aligns across 12 bases. This CDR3 contains 16 residues. Germline values: CDR1 SGHDT, CDR2 YYEEEE. After removal of 3 bases from V and 4 bases from J, the junction contained 7 bases not matched to a gene. The CDR3 loop is CASSSAGTGGIYGYTF. Written as DNA, the CDR3 is TGTGCCAGCAGCTCCGCCGGGACAGGGGGCATCTATGGCTACACCTTC. The full variable domain, completed using reference TRBV5-6 and TRBJ1-2, is DAGVTQSPTHLIKTRGQQVTLRCSPKSGHDTVSWYQQALGQGPQFIFQYYEEEERQRGNFPDRFSGHQFPNYSSELNVNALLLGDSALYLCASSSAGTGGIYGYTFGSGTRLTVV.

This sequence joins TRBV30 and TRBJ2-3; 9 positions match TRBD2. V shed 3 bases and J 2 bases; nucleotides not matched to a gene: 3. CDR1 is GTSNPN, CDR2 SVGIG, per germline (reference sequence). This CDR3 comprises 14 residues. CDR3 coding DNA: TGTGCCTGGAGCGCGGGAGGGGCCACAGATACGCAGTATTTT. As protein: CAWSAGGATDTQYF.

This clone was observed a few times. The rearrangement joins TRBV23-1 to TRBJ2-7; 7 nucleotides agree with TRBD1. TRBV23-1 carries the ORF label, with uncertain function. Trimming removed 3 bases from V and 3 bases from J; junction bases left unmatched: 8. The CDR3 covers 15 residues. This chain's CDR3 is CASSQTRAGGYEQYF. CDR3 bases: TGCGCCAGCAGTCAGACAAGGGCAGGGGGCTACGAGCAGTACTTC.

This clone has a handful of counts. The chain employs TRBV28 and TRBJ2-2; D is undetermined. V lost 6 bases and J 4 bases, leaving 12 bases between the germline ends. In germline, CDR1 is MDHEN, CDR2 SYDVKM. The CDR3 extends over 14 amino acids. The CDR3 here is CASRIRSPTGELFF. The CDR3 DNA reads TGTGCCAGCAGGATTAGGAGCCCCACCGGGGAGCTGTTTTTT. Together with reference TRBV28 and TRBJ2-2, the CDR3 gives the full variable domain: DVKVTQSSRYLVKRTGEKVFLECVQDMDHENMFWYRQDPGLGLRLIYFSYDVKMKEKGDIPEGYSVSREKKERFSLILESASTNQTSMYLCASRIRSPTGELFFGEGSRLTVL.

This clone was seen a few times. This chain joins TRBV30 and TRBJ2-1; maybe TRBD2 (7 bases). Trimming removed 4 bases from V and 0 bases from J, with 13 bases in between. The CDR3 has 15 residues. Germline V CDR1 and CDR2: GTSNPN, SVGIG (reference sequence). The CDR3 sequence: CAWTSGQSSYNEQFF. Written as DNA, the CDR3 is TGTGCCTGGACTAGCGGACAGAGCTCCTACAATGAGCAGTTCTTC.

This clone has just a few counts. The chain has TRBV9 and TRBJ2-7; D uncertain. Trimming removed 0 bases at V and 2 bases at J, with 9 bases between. The CDR3 consists of 14 residues. CDR1 SGDLS and CDR2 YYNGEE come from the germline V gene. The CDR3 DNA follows: TGTGCCAGCAGCGTAGAAGTGGATCCCTACGAGCAGTACTTC. It is translated as CASSVEVDPYEQYF. The whole variable domain, filled in from reference TRBV9 and TRBJ2-7, reads DSGVTQTPKHLITATGQRVTLRCSPRSGDLSVYWYQQSLDQGLQFLIQYYNGEERAKGNILERFSAQQFPDLHSELNLSSLELGDSALYFCASSVEVDPYEQYFGPGTRLTVT.

This clone has just a few counts. The chain has TRBV9 and TRBJ2-1; TRBD2 aligns across 8 bases. The CDR3 runs 16 residues. Trimming removed 4 bases from V and 7 bases from J; junction bases left unmatched: 13. Germline CDR1 and CDR2: SGDLS and YYNGEE. This CDR3 is CASSSPGTSQRNEQFF. The CDR3 bases are TGTGCCAGCAGCTCCCCCGGGACTAGTCAACGGAATGAGCAGTTCTTC.

The genes are TRBV6-1 and TRBJ1-1, with D maybe TRBD1 (5 bases). The CDR3 has 15 amino acids. The V gene's germline CDR1 is MNHNS and CDR2 SASEGT. V was shortened by 2 bases and J by 5 bases, with 15 bases between the two germline ends. The CDR3 DNA is TGTGCCAGCAGTGAAAGCGGGGGGTTTCGAACTGAAGCTTTCTTT. Encoded protein: CASSESGGFRTEAFF.

V usage is TRBV9 and J usage is TRBJ2-7; D is undetermined. V was cut by 0 bases and J by 0 bases, with 10 bases left in between. This CDR3 is built from 15 residues. Looked up from germline, CDR1 is SGDLS and CDR2 is YYNGEE. The CDR3 is CASSVEPDRSYEQYF. DNA for the CDR3: TGTGCCAGCAGCGTAGAACCGGACCGCTCCTACGAGCAGTACTTC.